The T cell receptor beta chain under discussion was sequenced for a study of tumor and adjacent non-tumor tissue in lung cancer. In the study overall: The patients, around 9 men and about 5 women, were about 30 to 85 with stage I to III disease.

Notes on the study in general: Higher tumor TCR diversity was associated with shorter survival. Normal lung showed higher cumulative top 100 clone frequency than tumor. Compared with tumor, normal lung showed significantly lower TCR diversity.

RNA was extracted from bulk tissue without any cell sorting. A modified ARM-PCR protocol with three rounds of nested PCR amplified TCRbeta. A single record per CDR3 protein comes from TCRdb applying MiXCR to the multiplex PCR reads. The sample includes approximately 90,000 distinct CDR3 sequences, 67% of them seen just once. As for this clonotype: What it recognizes is unknown.

CDR1 and CDR2 (germline): SGHDN, FVKESK. The CDR3 extends over 13 amino acids. The sequence came from a man aged 60-69 years with non-small cell lung cancer. V gene TRBV14 combines with J gene TRBJ2-1; D not resolved. The material sequenced was lung tumor tissue. This chain's CDR3 is CPSSSNLNNEQFF. The CDR3 coding sequence is TGTCCTAGTAGCTCCAACTTAAACAATGAGCAGTTCTTC.